This TCR beta chain was sequenced during a study of shared clonotypes between healthy human individuals. Study in general: Used for every donor were three CD4 naive, three CD4 memory, two CD8 naive and one CD8 memory plate.

Clones were read by immunoSEQ multiplex PCR, and TCRdb kept only the in-frame ones, dropping some. The table lists about 680,000 clones, around 72% of them singletons. The CDR3 is 13 residues long. The V gene's germline CDR1 is LNHDA and CDR2 SQIVND (reference sequence). V was clipped by 4 bases and J by 8 bases, with 14 bases between them. About this clone: Its matching antigen is unknown.

Study-level findings and limits: Owing to a small donor count, the genetic and exposure-history diversity represented was limited. Generally, naive subsets (rather than memory subsets) showed larger estimated richness.

The clonotype originates from a woman aged 25 to 39 in good health. The sequenced material came from memory CD4+ T cells sorted from blood. Documented subset: CD45RA-negative fraction. The chain joins TRBV19 to TRBJ1-1; possible D gene TRBD1, 5 bases. The CDR3 sequence is CASSSRENREAFF. CDR3 DNA sequence: TGTGCCAGTAGTAGCAGGGAAAACCGGGAAGCTTTCTTT.